Presented here are 3 T cell receptor beta chains from one specimen sequenced in a study of cytomegalovirus exposure and HLA in healthy donors. PCR primers comprised 60 Vbeta and 13 Jbeta primers. Measured with immunoSEQ multiplex PCR; TCRdb has only the in-frame clones, and not every one. Of more than 95,000 clones in the sample, around 78% were seen once. Sequencing used PBMCs. The receptors were gathered from a middle-aged man in good health and CMV-seronegative.

This clone has only a few counts. This sequence joins TRBV2 and TRBJ1-4, with unresolved D. V was clipped by 4 bases and J by 3 bases, with 12 bases between them. The germline gives CDR1 SNHLY, CDR2 FYNNEI. This CDR3 is 15 amino acids long. CDR3: CASSGAGASNEKLFF. CDR3 nucleotide sequence: TGTGCCAGCAGTGGGGCGGGCGCCTCTAATGAAAAACTGTTTTTT.

About this clone: Other DNA sequences in the same sample also yield this CDR3. The chain links TRBV6-1 to TRBJ2-2; maybe TRBD1 (6 bases). The CDR3 loop spans 14 amino acids. Germline V gene lookup returns CDR1 MNHNS and CDR2 SASEGT. Trimming stripped 3 bases from V and 3 bases from J, with 8 bases between. CDR3 residues: CASSDGQYTGELFF. In DNA form, the CDR3 reads TGTGCCAGCAGTGACGGACAGTACACCGGGGAGCTGTTTTTT.

The V gene is TRBV30, the J gene TRBJ2-5, with D possibly being TRBD2 (5 bases). The J call may not be correct, given that the DNA end is closer to TRBJ2-7. Germline V gives CDR1 GTSNPN, CDR2 SVGIG (reference sequence). CDR3 length: 13 amino acids. CDR3: CAGSGGNLYEQYF. The CDR3 nucleotides read TGTGCCGGCAGCGGAGGCAATTTATACGAGCAGTACTTC.